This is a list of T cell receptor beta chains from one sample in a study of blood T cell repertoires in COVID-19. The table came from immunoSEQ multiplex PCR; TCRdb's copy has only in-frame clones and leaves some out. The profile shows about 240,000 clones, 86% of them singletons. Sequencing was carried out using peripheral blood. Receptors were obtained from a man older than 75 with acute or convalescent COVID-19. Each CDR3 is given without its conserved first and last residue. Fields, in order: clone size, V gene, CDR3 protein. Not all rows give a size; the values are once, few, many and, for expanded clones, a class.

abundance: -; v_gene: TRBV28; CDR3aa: ASSLTGQFNQPQH
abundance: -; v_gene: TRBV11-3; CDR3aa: ASSQAPSSYEQY
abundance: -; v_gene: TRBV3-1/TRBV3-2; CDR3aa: ASSQGRGPNSPLH
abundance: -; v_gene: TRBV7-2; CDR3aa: ASSAMGLAGETQY
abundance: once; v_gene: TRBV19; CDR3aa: ASSIRAGQPQH
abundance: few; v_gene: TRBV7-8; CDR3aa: ASSLIRGENPEAF
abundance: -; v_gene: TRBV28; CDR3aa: ASSPSGTGFEKLF
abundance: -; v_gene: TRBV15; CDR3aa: ATVGAGTGDYSNQPQH
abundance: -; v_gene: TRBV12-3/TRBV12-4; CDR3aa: ASKGFGGYT
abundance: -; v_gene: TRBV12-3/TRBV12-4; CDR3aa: ASRRDSYYGYT
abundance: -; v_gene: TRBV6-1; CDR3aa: ASSEGRQTNYGYT
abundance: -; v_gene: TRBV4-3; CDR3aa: ASSQEIQQGNSPLH
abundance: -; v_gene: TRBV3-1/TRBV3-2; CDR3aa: ASSQWDRVNYGYT
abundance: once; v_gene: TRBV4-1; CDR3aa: ASSQDIRGLQPQH
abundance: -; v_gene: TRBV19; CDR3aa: ASTLRGRNTEAF
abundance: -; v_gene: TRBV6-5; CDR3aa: ASSYLGQGNYEQY
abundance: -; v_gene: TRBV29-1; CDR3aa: SVVIGNLPYNEQF
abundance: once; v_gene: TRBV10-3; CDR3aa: AISANLGGYEQY
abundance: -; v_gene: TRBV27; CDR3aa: ASRENGEWEKLF
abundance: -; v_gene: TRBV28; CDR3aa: ASRGAGNTIY
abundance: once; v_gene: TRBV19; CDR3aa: ASTIRQGNYGYT
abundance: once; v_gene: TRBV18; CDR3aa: ASSPGLGGNEQF
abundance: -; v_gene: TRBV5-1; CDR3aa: ASSSQGELYGYT
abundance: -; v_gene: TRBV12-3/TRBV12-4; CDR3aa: ASSLGTINTIY
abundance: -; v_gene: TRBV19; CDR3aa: ASSIGQGANQPQH
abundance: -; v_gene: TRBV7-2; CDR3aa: ASSQNRGSGYT
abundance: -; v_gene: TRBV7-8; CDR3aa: ASSLRRTGPDTQY
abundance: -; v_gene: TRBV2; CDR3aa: ASSENRGARKLF
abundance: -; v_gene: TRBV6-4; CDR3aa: ASTATSGGSYNEQF
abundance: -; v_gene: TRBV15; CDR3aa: ATSLGSLAREQY
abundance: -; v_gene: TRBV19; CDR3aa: ASSITAYNSPLH
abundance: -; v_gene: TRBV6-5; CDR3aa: ASSTLGGVPEAF
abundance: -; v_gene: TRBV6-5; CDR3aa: ASSYGQGNTEAF
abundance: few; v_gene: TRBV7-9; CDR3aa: ASSLPVLAGGRETQY
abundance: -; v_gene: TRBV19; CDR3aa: ASSSYLRVGGTNTGELF
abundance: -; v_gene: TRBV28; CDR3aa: ASSITGQYNEQF
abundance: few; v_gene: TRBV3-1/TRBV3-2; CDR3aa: ASSQGQEDSPLH
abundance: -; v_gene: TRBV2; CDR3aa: ASSLKQGSTGELF
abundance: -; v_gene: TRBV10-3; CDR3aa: AISVDSASNQPQH
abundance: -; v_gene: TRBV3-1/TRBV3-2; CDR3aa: ASSQGGGMNTEAF
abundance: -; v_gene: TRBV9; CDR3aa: ASSVAISGGPTSTDTQY
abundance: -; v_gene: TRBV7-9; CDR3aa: ASSVGPGQAYEKLF
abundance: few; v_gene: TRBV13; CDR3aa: ASSLATVAGNTIY
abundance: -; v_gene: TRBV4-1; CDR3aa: ASSQDLGASYGYT
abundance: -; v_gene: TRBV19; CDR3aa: ASSIDLAGAYPGELF
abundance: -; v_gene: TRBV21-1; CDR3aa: ASSPRTGVRIYGYT